The clone carrying this T cell receptor (beta chain) was observed a few times. Sequencing was performed with immunoSEQ multiplex PCR; in TCRdb, only in-frame clones are kept and a portion is missing. The repertoire holds around 1,900,000 clones, approximately 92% seen once, with more than 1.5% in the top ten. Naivety among CD8 cells was defined by CD45RO negativity and positive CCR7 selection, thereby excluding terminally differentiated effector memory CD45RA+ cells. This record comes from a study of shared clonotypes between healthy human individuals. Germline-derived CDR1 and CDR2 are SEHNR and FQNEAQ (reference sequence). V lost 6 bases to trimming and J lost 2 bases, with 10 bases between them. This CDR3 region has 13 residues.

V gene TRBV7-9 combines with J gene TRBJ1-1, with D perhaps TRBD1 (5 bases). The sequencing sample was made of naive CD8+ T cells from PBMCs. The clonotype originates from a man younger than 35 in good health. Some clones in this sample may be carry-over from other donors' samples. The DNA of the CDR3 is TGTGCCAGCAGGACAGTCAATAACACTGAAGCTTTCTTT. The encoded protein is CASRTVNNTEAFF.